The 28 T cell receptor beta chains listed next were all sequenced from one sample in a study of blood T cells in healthy people across ages. Next came a second PCR, run for about 6 to 12 cycles, which used a sample-barcoded 5' primer along with a J-beta primer mix. MiXCR, run by TCRdb on the 5' RACE reads, gives a single entry per CDR3 protein. The table lists fewer than 900,000 distinct CDR3 sequences, about 40% of them singletons, with 20% to 25% in the top ten. The sample consisted of blood. These TCRs come from a woman aged 55-70 years in good health.

The chain carries TRBV5-1 and TRBJ1-2, with D possibly TRBD1 on 5 matching bases. Germline loops: CDR1 SGHRS, CDR2 YFSETQ. This CDR3 contains 16 residues. Deletions cut 2 bases from V and 0 bases from J, with 14 bases between. The CDR3 region is CASSFSTGEPNYGYTF. The DNA of the CDR3 is TGCGCCAGCAGCTTCTCAACAGGAGAACCTAACTATGGCTACACCTTC.

Remarks on this clonotype: Being one base from a much bigger clone, this may be a read error. The chain links TRBV29-1 to TRBJ2-1, with 10 nucleotides matching TRBD2. The DNA end favors TRBJ2-7, so the J call may be wrong. The germline V gene encodes CDR1 SQVTM and CDR2 ANQGSEA. This CDR3 has 14 amino acids. This chain's CDR3 is CSADGLAAINEQYF. Here the CDR3 DNA reads TGCAGCGCCGATGGACTAGCGGCAATAAATGAGCAGTACTTC.

This clonotype was picked up a small number of times. The CDR3 DNA follows: TGTGCCATCAGTGAGTCAGGGCTACCCTACAATGAGCAGTTCTTC. Translated: CAISESGLPYNEQFF. The rearrangement uses TRBV10-3 and TRBJ2-1, with D hard to call. Between the trimmed V and J ends, which lost 0 bases and 2 bases, there was a span of 8 bases. This CDR3 contains 15 residues. In germline, CDR1 is ENHRY, CDR2 SYGVKD.

This clonotype was seen repeatedly, ten times or more. The chain links TRBV27 to TRBJ2-1; D remains ambiguous. Germline assignment: CDR1 MNHEY and CDR2 SMNVEV (reference sequence). The V end was cut by 5 bases, the J end by 0 bases, with 17 bases between. CDR3 length: 17 amino acids. CDR3 amino acids: CASSPDRLVRSYNEQFF. The CDR3 nucleotides are TGTGCCAGCAGTCCCGACCGCCTAGTGCGCTCCTACAATGAGCAGTTCTTC.

The genes are TRBV20-1 and TRBJ2-1, with TRBD2 matching 11 bases. This CDR3 has 16 amino acids. J lost 7 bases, V lost 5 bases, and 13 bases had no gene match. Germline V gene lookup returns CDR1 DFQATT and CDR2 SNEGSKA (reference sequence). The DNA of the CDR3 is TGCAGTGCTTATCCCGTAGCGGGAGGGGGAACAAATGAGCAGTTCTTC. Residues: CSAYPVAGGGTNEQFF.

This clonotype was counted only a few times. The chain links TRBV7-9 to TRBJ1-2, with D hard to call. The CDR3 sequence is 15 residues long. Looked up from germline, CDR1 is SEHNR and CDR2 is FQNEAQ (reference sequence). Between the trimmed V and J ends, which lost 2 bases and 4 bases, there was a span of 14 bases. In nucleotides, the CDR3 is TGTGCCAGCAGCTTAACCCAGAGTACCTTCTATGGCTACACCTTC. Its protein is CASSLTQSTFYGYTF.

The rearrangement uses TRBV12-3 or TRBV12-4 and TRBJ2-1, with 7 positions matching TRBD1. V shed 8 bases and J 7 bases; nucleotides not matched to a gene: 11. The CDR3 has 14 amino acids. CDR3: CASAQAHRGNEQFF. DNA for the CDR3: TGTGCCAGCGCACAGGCACACAGGGGAAATGAGCAGTTCTTC.

The chain carries TRBV5-1 and TRBJ2-7, with 7 bases fitting TRBD1. The CDR3 is 13 amino acids. Germline CDR1 SGHRS, CDR2 YFSETQ. The ends lost 3 bases at V and 3 bases at J; junction bases unmatched: 3. The CDR3 DNA is TGCGCCAGCAGCTCGGGACAGTTCTACGAGCAGTACTTC. Its translation: CASSSGQFYEQYF.

The DNA of the CDR3 is TGCAGCGTTGAGGGTTTGGGGGCTAGCCCCGAGCAGTACTTC. Amino acids: CSVEGLGASPEQYF. This sequence joins TRBV29-1 and TRBJ2-7, with D possibly TRBD1 on 6 matching bases. The CDR3 spans 14 residues. With 3 bases removed from V and 6 bases from J, the gap between germline ends came to 18 bases. Germline CDR1 reads SQVTM; CDR2 reads ANQGSEA.

The chain recombines TRBV29-1 with TRBJ1-1; TRBD1 is a possible D gene (5 bases). The V gene's germline CDR1 is SQVTM and CDR2 ANQGSEA. The CDR3 is 13 residues long. V gave up 4 bases and J gave up 1 base, with 10 bases separating them. The DNA for the CDR3 is TGCAGCGTTGGGAGACAGCAGAACACTGAAGCTTTCTTT. It is translated as CSVGRQQNTEAFF.

For this clonotype: This sequence may be a read error, since a much larger clone differs from it by one base. V gene TRBV12-3 or TRBV12-4 combines with J gene TRBJ2-3; D is ambiguous. The length of the CDR3 is 13 residues. CDR3 sequence (DNA): TGTGCCTGCAGCCCTGCCCAGACAGATACGCAGTATTTT. This gives the protein CACSPAQTDTQYF.

This clonotype showed up just a few times. This sequence joins TRBV3-1 and TRBJ1-1, with 8 bases matching TRBD1. The V gene end was trimmed by 1 base and the J gene end by 3 bases; junction bases not matched to a gene: 10. Germline V lookup: CDR1 LGHDT, CDR2 YNNKEL (reference sequence). The CDR3 covers 17 residues. The CDR3 reads CASSQGQGAVFDTEAFF. The CDR3 DNA is TGTGCCAGCAGCCAAGGGCAGGGGGCGGTTTTTGACACTGAAGCTTTCTTT. Together with reference TRBV3-1 and TRBJ1-1, the CDR3 gives the full variable domain: DTAVSQTPKYLVTQMGNDKSIKCEQNLGHDTMYWYKQDSKKFLKIMFSYNNKELIINETVPNRFSPKSPDKAHLNLHINSLELGDSAVYFCASSQGQGAVFDTEAFFGQGTRLTVV.

This clonotype was seen a handful of times. V is TRBV29-1 and J is TRBJ2-3; TRBD2 agrees at 12 bases. This CDR3 has 15 residues. The J segment lost 1 base and the V segment lost 4 bases, leaving 3 bases of the junction unmatched. In germline, CDR1 is SQVTM, CDR2 ANQGSEA. This chain's CDR3 is CSVASGRAGTDTQYF. The CDR3 nucleotides read TGCAGCGTTGCTAGCGGGAGGGCCGGCACAGATACGCAGTATTTT.

This clonotype was found a few times. The chain combines TRBV11-2 with TRBJ2-1; 7 nucleotides line up with TRBD2. The CDR3 loop spans 15 amino acids. V lost 2 bases, J lost 10 bases, and 11 bases stayed unmatched. Germline CDR1 and CDR2: SGHAT and FQNNGV. For the CDR3, the DNA is TGTGCCAGCAGCTTAAGATGGGAGGGCCTTTTGGAGCAGTTCTTC. Amino acid sequence: CASSLRWEGLLEQFF.

The V and J genes are TRBV20-1 and TRBJ2-7; 14 bases are a match to TRBD2. Trimming took 5 bases from V and 6 from J; bases not matched to a gene: 12. Germline assignment: CDR1 DFQATT and CDR2 SNEGSKA (reference sequence). The CDR3 totals 16 residues. The CDR3 here is CSARSGTSGRIGEQYF. CDR3 DNA sequence: TGCAGTGCTCGCTCCGGGACTAGCGGGAGAATTGGCGAGCAGTACTTC.

This chain connects TRBV12-3 or TRBV12-4 to TRBJ2-3, with 8 bases matching TRBD2. The CDR3 covers 13 residues. The V segment lost 9 bases and the J segment 9 bases; nucleotides outside the gene matches: 11. The CDR3 DNA reads as TGTGCCAGTTCCGGGGGGGAGGAGACCACGCAGTATTTT. It specifies CASSGGEETTQYF.

The chain combines TRBV27 with TRBJ2-5; weak D call: TRBD1 (5 bases). The DNA matches TRBJ2-7 better at its end, which makes the J call doubtful. CDR1 and CDR2 (germline): MNHEY, SMNVEV (reference sequence). This CDR3 comprises 14 residues. The CDR3 region has the DNA TGTGCCAGCAGTTCCAAAACAGGCGTGGACGAGCAGTACTTC. It specifies CASSSKTGVDEQYF.

V and J are TRBV6-2 or TRBV6-3 and TRBJ2-5; the match to TRBD2 covers 14 bases. From germline, CDR1 is MNHEY and CDR2 SVGEGT. After removal of 2 bases from V and 5 bases from J, the junction contained 7 bases not matched to a gene. The CDR3 is 17 amino acids. The CDR3 spells CASSYPGLAGALETQYF. The CDR3 nucleotides are TGTGCCAGCAGTTACCCGGGACTAGCGGGAGCTCTTGAGACCCAGTACTTC.

The V call is TRBV12-3 or TRBV12-4, the J call TRBJ2-4, with 8 bases aligning to TRBD2. The CDR3 length is 16 residues. The junction had 5 bases not matched to a gene; V was cut back by 3 bases and J by 1 base. Here the CDR3 DNA reads TGTGCCAGCAGTTTCGGGGGCGGGAGGGCCAAAAACATTCAGTACTTC. Translated: CASSFGGGRAKNIQYF.

As regards this clonotype: This could be a read error, since a much larger clone is one nucleotide away. No DNA is shown, since the ends of the CDR3 on it are uncertain; the CDR3 is the one TCRdb lists. This sequence joins TRBV29-1 and TRBJ1-2. Looked up from germline, CDR1 is SQVTM and CDR2 is ANQGSEA. Ends included, the CDR3 has 12 residues. This CDR3 reads CSGAQANYGCTF.

V is TRBV6-5 and J is TRBJ1-6, with 8 bases fitting TRBD1. This CDR3 has 15 amino acids. Per germline, CDR1 MNHEY and CDR2 SVGAGI. The V segment lost 4 bases and the J segment 5 bases; nucleotides outside the gene matches: 4. The CDR3 DNA reads as TGTGCCAGCAGTTGGACAGGGCGGGATAATTCACCCCTCCACTTT. Translating it yields CASSWTGRDNSPLHF.

The sample holds a few counts of this clonotype. At one boundary the junction diverges from the germline segment, which might be a read error. V is TRBV5-1 and J is TRBJ2-1, with TRBD2 identical over 10 bases. In germline, CDR1 is SGHRS, CDR2 YFSETQ. This CDR3 spans 16 amino acids. CDR3 nucleotides: TGCGCCAGCAGCCCAGGGCCGGAGCGGGAGGGCCACGAGCAGTTCTTT. Its protein is CASSPGPEREGHEQFF.

The gene calls are TRBV28 and TRBJ1-1; D may be TRBD1 (5 bases). The CDR3 extends over 14 amino acids. Germline CDR1 and CDR2: MDHEN and SYDVKM. Trimming removed 7 bases from V and 1 base from J, with 13 bases in between. The CDR3 spells CASTHGGENTEAFF. The CDR3 DNA reads TGTGCCAGCACCCATGGGGGGGAGAACACTGAAGCTTTCTTT. Drawing the rest from reference TRBV28 and TRBJ1-1, the complete variable domain is DVKVTQSSRYLVKRTGEKVFLECVQDMDHENMFWYRQDPGLGLRLIYFSYDVKMKEKGDIPEGYSVSREKKERFSLILESASTNQTSMYLCASTHGGENTEAFFGQGTRLTVV.

V and J are TRBV29-1 and TRBJ2-2, with a possible D match to TRBD2 (7 bases). The length of the CDR3 is 18 residues. Germline CDR1 and CDR2: SQVTM and ANQGSEA. V lost 2 bases and J 5 bases, leaving 24 bases between the germline ends. CDR3 sequence reads: CSVELGGLGLAATGELFF. CDR3 nucleotides: TGCAGCGTTGAACTGGGGGGGCTCGGTCTAGCGGCAACCGGGGAGCTGTTTTTT.

This clonotype was seen only a few times. The genes are TRBV20-1 and TRBJ1-2, with TRBD1 as a possible D gene (6 bases). The CDR3 has 13 amino acids. From germline, CDR1 is DFQATT and CDR2 SNEGSKA (reference sequence). Trimming removed 2 bases at V and 6 bases at J, with 13 bases between. Here the CDR3 DNA reads TGCAGTGCTAGAAATTGGGGGCTTGATGGCTACACCTTC. Its translation: CSARNWGLDGYTF.

The sample holds a few counts of this clonotype. J is TRBJ1-1 and V is TRBV7-9; the match to TRBD1 covers 10 bases. The length of the CDR3 is 13 residues. Germline assignment: CDR1 SEHNR and CDR2 FQNEAQ (reference sequence). J gave up 2 bases and V 11 bases, and 5 bases lay outside the gene matches. The CDR3 nucleotides read TGTGCCTCGTGGGACAGGGGTAACACTGAAGCTTTCTTT. Encoded protein: CASWDRGNTEAFF.

The V gene is TRBV20-1, the J gene TRBJ2-1, with 10 bases identical to TRBD2. This CDR3 spans 13 amino acids. The V segment lost 3 bases and the J segment 8 bases; nucleotides outside the gene matches: 4. Germline V gene sequence: CDR1 DFQATT, CDR2 SNEGSKA (reference sequence). The CDR3 coding sequence is TGCAGTGCTAGCAAGCGGGGGGGCCATGAGCAGTTCTTC. Its protein is CSASKRGGHEQFF.

Worth noting for this clonotype: Since a much larger clone is just one base distant, this may be a read error. The chain couples TRBV10-3 to TRBJ2-5, with 9 bases identical to TRBD2. The last part of the DNA fits TRBJ2-7 better; the J call may be wrong. The CDR3 covers 15 residues. Germline loops: CDR1 ENHRY, CDR2 SYGVKD. CDR3 bases: TGTGCCATCAGGGACGGACCAGCGGGAGGCTACGAGCAGTACTTC. This encodes CAIRDGPAGGYEQYF.